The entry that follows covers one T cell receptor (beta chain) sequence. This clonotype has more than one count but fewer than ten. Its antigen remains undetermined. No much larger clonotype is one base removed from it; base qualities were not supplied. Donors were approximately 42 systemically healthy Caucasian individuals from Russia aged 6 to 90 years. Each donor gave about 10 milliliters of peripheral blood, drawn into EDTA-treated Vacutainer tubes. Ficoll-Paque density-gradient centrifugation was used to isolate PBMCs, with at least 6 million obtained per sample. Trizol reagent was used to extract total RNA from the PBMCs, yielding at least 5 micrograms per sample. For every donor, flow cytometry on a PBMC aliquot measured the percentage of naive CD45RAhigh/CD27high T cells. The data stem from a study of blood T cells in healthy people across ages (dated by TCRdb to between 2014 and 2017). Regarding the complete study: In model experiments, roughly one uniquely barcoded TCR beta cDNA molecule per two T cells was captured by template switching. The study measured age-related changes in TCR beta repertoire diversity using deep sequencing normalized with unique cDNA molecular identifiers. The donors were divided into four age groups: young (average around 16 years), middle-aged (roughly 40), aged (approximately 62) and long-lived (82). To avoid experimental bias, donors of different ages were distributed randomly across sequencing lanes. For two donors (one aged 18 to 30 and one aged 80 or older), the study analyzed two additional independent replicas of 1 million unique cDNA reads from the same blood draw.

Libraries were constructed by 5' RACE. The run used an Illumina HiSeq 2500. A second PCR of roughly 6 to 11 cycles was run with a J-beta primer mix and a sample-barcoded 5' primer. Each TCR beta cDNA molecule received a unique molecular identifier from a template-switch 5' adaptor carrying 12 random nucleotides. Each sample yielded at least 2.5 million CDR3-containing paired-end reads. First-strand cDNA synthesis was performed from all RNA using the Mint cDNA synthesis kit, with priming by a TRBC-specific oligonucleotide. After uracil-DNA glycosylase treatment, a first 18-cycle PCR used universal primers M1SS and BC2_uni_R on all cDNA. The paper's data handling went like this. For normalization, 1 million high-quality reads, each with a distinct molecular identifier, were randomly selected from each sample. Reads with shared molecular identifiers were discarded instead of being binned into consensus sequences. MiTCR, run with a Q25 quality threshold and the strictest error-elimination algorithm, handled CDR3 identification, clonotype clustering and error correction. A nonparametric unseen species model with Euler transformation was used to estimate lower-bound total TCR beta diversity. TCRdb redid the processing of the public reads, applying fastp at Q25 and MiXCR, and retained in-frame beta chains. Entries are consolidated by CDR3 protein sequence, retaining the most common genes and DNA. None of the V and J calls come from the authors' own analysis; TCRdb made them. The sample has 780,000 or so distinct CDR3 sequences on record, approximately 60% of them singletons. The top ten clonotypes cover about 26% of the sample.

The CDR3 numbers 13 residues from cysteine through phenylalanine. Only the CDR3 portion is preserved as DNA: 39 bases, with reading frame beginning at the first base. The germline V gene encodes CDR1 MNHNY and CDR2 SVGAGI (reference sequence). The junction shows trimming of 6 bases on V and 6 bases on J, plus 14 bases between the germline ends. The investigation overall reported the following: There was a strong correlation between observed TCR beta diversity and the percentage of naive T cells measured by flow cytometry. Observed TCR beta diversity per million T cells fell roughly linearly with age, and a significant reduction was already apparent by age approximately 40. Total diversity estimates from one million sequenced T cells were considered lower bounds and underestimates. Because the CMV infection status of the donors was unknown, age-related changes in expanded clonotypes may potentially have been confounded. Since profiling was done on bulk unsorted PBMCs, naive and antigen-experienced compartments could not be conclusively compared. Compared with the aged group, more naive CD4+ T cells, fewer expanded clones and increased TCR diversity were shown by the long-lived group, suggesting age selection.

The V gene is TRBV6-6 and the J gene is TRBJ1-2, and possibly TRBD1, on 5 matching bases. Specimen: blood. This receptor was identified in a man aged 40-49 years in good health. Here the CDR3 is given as CASSPPGSDGYTF. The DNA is TGTGCCAGCAGCCCGCCAGGGTCTGATGGCTACACCTTC.